These 23 T cell receptor beta chains were sequenced from one sample in a study of CD8+ T cells in alopecia areata. Extracted RNA was reverse transcribed, and the resulting cDNA served as sequencing template. The protocol was immunoSEQ multiplex PCR, while the TCRdb copy is restricted to in-frame clones and leaves out a portion. The profile covers over 150,000 clones, with 59% appearing a single time and roughly 14% taken by the ten largest. This sample comprised CD4+ T cells sorted from blood, obtained at week 0. The receptors were gathered from a human donor with alopecia areata.

This clone appeared a few times. V and J are TRBV7-9 and TRBJ1-1; D is unclear. The CDR3 is 14 residues long. The germline V gene encodes CDR1 SEHNR and CDR2 FQNEAQ (reference sequence). Trimming removed 4 bases at V and 2 bases at J, with 11 bases between. CDR3 in amino acids: CASSSGELNTEAFF. As DNA, the CDR3 is TGTGCCAGCAGCTCGGGAGAACTTAACACTGAAGCTTTCTTT.

The chain couples TRBV7-8 to TRBJ2-6; tentatively, D is TRBD1 (6 bases). The germline CDR1 and CDR2 sequences are SGHVS and FQNEAQ. V lost 3 bases and J 0 bases, leaving 18 bases between the germline ends. The length of the CDR3 is 19 residues. The CDR3 spells CASSFMEDRFSSGANVLTF. CDR3 DNA: TGTGCCAGCAGCTTTATGGAGGACAGATTTTCCTCTGGGGCCAACGTCCTGACTTTC.

The chain links TRBV7-2 to TRBJ2-5; D gene uncertain. CDR1 and CDR2 from the germline V gene are SGHTA and FQGNSA. This CDR3 has 14 amino acids. With 4 bases removed from V and 5 bases from J, the gap between germline ends came to 14 bases. CDR3 protein: CASSSTAFQETQYF. For the CDR3, the DNA is TGTGCCAGCAGCTCCACTGCATTTCAGGAGACCCAGTACTTC.

The CDR3 is CASSFGVGGGTSTDTQYF. CDR3 sequence (DNA): TGTGCCAGCAGCTTCGGAGTAGGTGGAGGGACTAGCACAGATACGCAGTATTTT. The chain couples TRBV7-9 to TRBJ2-3, with D perhaps matching TRBD2 (6 bases). CDR1 and CDR2 from the germline V gene are SEHNR and FQNEAQ (reference sequence). CDR3 length: 18 amino acids. The ends were cut back, 3 bases at V and 0 bases at J, with 19 bases in the middle.

This clone has more than one count but fewer than ten. The chain employs TRBV29-1 and TRBJ1-1; TRBD1 agrees at 9 bases. Germline V lookup: CDR1 SQVTM, CDR2 ANQGSEA. The CDR3 consists of 20 residues. After removal of 6 bases from V and 4 bases from J, the junction contained 27 bases not matched to a gene. The CDR3 is CSVHPRTIQGARGSVTEAFF. The DNA for the CDR3 is TGCAGCGTCCATCCCCGTACGATACAGGGGGCGCGGGGATCGGTCACTGAAGCTTTCTTT.

V usage is TRBV2 and J usage is TRBJ1-5; TRBD1 might be the D (5 bases). V lost 7 bases to trimming and J lost 2 bases, with 15 bases between them. Germline V gene lookup returns CDR1 SNHLY and CDR2 FYNNEI. This CDR3 region has 15 residues. The CDR3 sequence is CASTAGPLRNQPQHF. The CDR3 DNA reads as TGTGCCAGCACGGCAGGGCCGTTGCGCAATCAGCCCCAGCATTTT.

There are a few counts of this clone. V gene TRBV25-1 combines with J gene TRBJ2-5; a weak D match, TRBD1 (6 bases). Trimming removed 3 bases from V and 3 bases from J, with 8 bases in between. CDR3 size: 13 residues. Germline V gene data show CDR1 as MGHDK and CDR2 as SYGVNS. Here the CDR3 DNA reads TGTGCCAGCAGTGACAGGGGAAAAGAGACCCAGTACTTC. Translated, it gives CASSDRGKETQYF.

The J gene is TRBJ1-1, the V gene TRBV7-9; 8 bases align to TRBD1. The J segment lost 5 bases and the V segment lost 6 bases, leaving 11 bases of the junction unmatched. Germline V gives CDR1 SEHNR, CDR2 FQNEAQ (reference sequence). The CDR3 sequence is 15 residues long. For the CDR3, the DNA is TGTGCCAGCAGGATAGGCCAGGGGGCGAATACTGAAGCTTTCTTT. It specifies CASRIGQGANTEAFF.

V gene TRBV9 combines with J gene TRBJ2-3; perhaps TRBD2 as D (6 bases). Trimming left V 3 bases short and J 4 bases short, with 18 bases between. The CDR3 is 16 residues long. In germline, CDR1 is SGDLS, CDR2 YYNGEE. CDR3 sequence: CASSARNGGVSDTQYF. In DNA form, the CDR3 reads TGTGCCAGCAGCGCAAGGAACGGGGGAGTCTCAGATACGCAGTATTTT.

This sequence joins TRBV30 and TRBJ2-5, with a tentative D call TRBD1 (5 bases). Trimming cost V 4 bases and J 3 bases, with 12 bases left between them. Germline V gene lookup returns CDR1 GTSNPN and CDR2 SVGIG (reference sequence). This CDR3 has 13 amino acids. Here the CDR3 DNA reads TGTGCCTGGACCGATCCCAGGGAAGAGACCCAGTACTTC. It codes for CAWTDPREETQYF.

CDR3 residues: CATSRVGLETGYTF. The CDR3 DNA sequence: TGTGCCACCAGCAGAGTAGGGCTTGAGACGGGCTACACCTTC. The genes are TRBV15 and TRBJ1-2; no firm D call. V was cut by 1 base and J by 8 bases, with 14 bases left in between. Germline CDR1 and CDR2: LNHNV and YYDKDF (reference sequence). The CDR3 is 14 residues long. The entire variable domain, with the rest obtained from reference TRBV15 and TRBJ1-2, is as follows: DAMVIQNPRYQVTQFGKPVTLSCSQTLNHNVMYWYQQKSSQAPKLLFHYYDKDFNNEADTPDNFQSRRPNTSFCFLDIRSPGLGDTAMYLCATSRVGLETGYTFGSGTRLTVV.

This clone was counted a single time. The genes are TRBV29-1 and TRBJ1-2, with no clear D. The CDR3 length is 15 residues. V was trimmed by 0 bases and J by 4 bases, leaving 15 bases between them. Germline CDR1 and CDR2: SQVTM and ANQGSEA. The CDR3 loop reads CSVEDYIGKVYGYTF. The CDR3, as DNA: TGCAGCGTTGAAGATTACATTGGGAAGGTCTATGGCTACACCTTC.

This clone was seen only a few times. The rearrangement uses TRBV29-1 and TRBJ2-7; tentative D call: TRBD2 (6 bases). Between the trimmed V and J ends, which lost 6 bases and 3 bases, there was a span of 9 bases. Germline V gene lookup returns CDR1 SQVTM and CDR2 ANQGSEA. The CDR3 is 11 amino acids. The CDR3 DNA is TGCAGCGTGACTAGTAACTACGAGCAGTACTTC. It yields the protein CSVTSNYEQYF.

The sample holds a few counts of this clone. As DNA, the CDR3 is TGCGCCAGCAGCTGGGGGACTAGCGGGACCACAGATACGCAGTATTTT. It codes for CASSWGTSGTTDTQYF. The V and J genes are TRBV5-1 and TRBJ2-3; TRBD2 matches at 13 bases. Germline-derived CDR1 and CDR2 are SGHRS and YFSETQ. V lost 3 bases and J lost 2; bases outside the gene matches: 3. CDR3 length: 16 residues.

This clone appeared once. The J gene is TRBJ1-3, the V gene TRBV29-1, with D possibly TRBD1 on 5 matching bases. The CDR3 is 13 amino acids. V shed 7 bases and J shed 0 bases, with 10 bases lying between them. Germline V gene data show CDR1 as SQVTM and CDR2 as ANQGSEA. The CDR3 spells CSGGDGSGNTIYF. Here the CDR3 DNA reads TGCAGCGGCGGGGACGGCTCTGGAAACACCATATATTTT.

The chain employs TRBV7-9 and TRBJ2-5; 8 bases are shared with TRBD2. The trim removed 5 bases at V and 3 bases at J, leaving 11 bases unmatched. The CDR3 is 16 residues long. Germline-derived CDR1 and CDR2 are SEHNR and FQNEAQ (reference sequence). The CDR3 protein is CASSPPWKAGEETQYF. CDR3 nucleotide sequence: TGTGCCAGCAGCCCACCCTGGAAAGCGGGGGAAGAGACCCAGTACTTC.

The count of this clone is one. The rearrangement uses TRBV11-1 and TRBJ2-3; a possible D gene is TRBD1 (6 bases). There are 16 residues in the CDR3. Germline V gene sequence: CDR1 SGHAT, CDR2 FQDESV (reference sequence). The V gene lost 1 base and the J gene lost 4 bases, with 15 bases spanning the gap. The CDR3 DNA follows: TGTGCCAGCAGCTTAGTTGAACAGGGCATTCCAGATACGCAGTATTTT. It yields the protein CASSLVEQGIPDTQYF.

The chain is built from TRBV2 and TRBJ1-5; weak D call: TRBD1 (5 bases). This CDR3 has 13 amino acids. V gave up 1 base and J gave up 6 bases, with 7 bases separating them. CDR1 SNHLY and CDR2 FYNNEI come from the germline V gene. The CDR3 protein is CASSEVGGQPQHF. The CDR3, as DNA: TGTGCCAGCAGTGAAGTCGGGGGTCAGCCCCAGCATTTT.

The CDR3, as DNA: TGCAGCGTCGCACCGACAGGGACCACTGAAGCTTTCTTT. It specifies CSVAPTGTTEAFF. The chain joins TRBV29-1 to TRBJ1-1; 7 bases agree with TRBD1. The germline V gene has CDR1 SQVTM and CDR2 ANQGSEA. The junction had 8 bases not matched to a gene; V was cut back by 6 bases and J by 4 bases. The length of the CDR3 is 13 residues.

V and J are TRBV2 and TRBJ2-6, with TRBD1 matching 9 bases. Germline-derived CDR1 and CDR2 are SNHLY and FYNNEI. With V trimmed by 5 bases and J by 4 bases, 12 bases remained unmatched. CDR3 length: 18 amino acids. This CDR3 is CASSPPPGQGTGANVLTF. The CDR3 DNA reads TGTGCCAGCAGTCCTCCACCGGGACAGGGAACCGGGGCCAACGTCCTGACTTTC.

This chain joins TRBV30 and TRBJ1-6; D perhaps matches TRBD1 (5 bases). This CDR3 has 13 residues. Trimming removed 8 bases from V and 10 bases from J, with 18 bases in between. Germline values: CDR1 GTSNPN, CDR2 SVGIG (reference sequence). CDR3 sequence reads: CAATGTSVSPLHF. Written as DNA, the CDR3 is TGTGCCGCGACCGGGACGTCCGTGTCACCCCTCCACTTT.

V gene TRBV7-9 combines with J gene TRBJ1-1; D possibly corresponds to TRBD1 (6 bases). This CDR3 contains 18 residues. The germline V and J ends were trimmed by 1 base and 4 bases, with 22 bases remaining between them. The germline V gene has CDR1 SEHNR and CDR2 FQNEAQ (reference sequence). CDR3 protein: CASSLGPQWGGRSTEAFF. Written as DNA, the CDR3 is TGTGCCAGCAGCTTAGGACCCCAATGGGGGGGGCGGAGCACTGAAGCTTTCTTT. Full variable domain (rest looked up from reference TRBV7-9 and TRBJ1-1): DTGVSQNPRHKITKRGQNVTFRCDPISEHNRLYWYRQTLGQGPEFLTYFQNEAQLEKSRLLSDRFSAERPKGSFSTLEIQRTEQGDSAMYLCASSLGPQWGGRSTEAFFGQGTRLTVV.

The chain links TRBV23-1 to TRBJ1-2, with 7 bases fitting TRBD1. Being an ORF, TRBV23-1 has a function that is uncertain. The ends lost 3 bases at V and 4 bases at J; junction bases unmatched: 8. The CDR3 is 15 amino acids. The CDR3 region has the DNA TGCGCCAGCAGTCATGGTCGGACAGGAGCCTATGGCTACACCTTC. Protein: CASSHGRTGAYGYTF.